The clone carrying this T cell receptor (beta chain) is labeled medium-sized. Its antigen is not known. TCRdb fed the reads into MiXCR, producing one record per CDR3 protein. The sample yields about 7,800 distinct CDR3 sequences, more than 15% seen once. This specimen belongs to a study of liver allograft versus peripheral blood T cells. Study in general: Liver transplant recipients had T cell receptor repertoires compared between transplanted liver and peripheral blood.

The germline V gene encodes CDR1 ENHRY and CDR2 SYGVKD. CDR3 length: 16 residues. The germline V and J ends were trimmed by 4 bases and 0 bases, with 13 bases remaining between them. Regarding the study as a whole: Repertoires of T cell receptors in liver allografts reportedly differed from peripheral blood repertoires.

This chain links TRBV10-3 with TRBJ1-3; D ambiguous. This TCR was recovered from a human patient who had a liver transplant. A share of the T cells may be of graft donor origin. CDR3 DNA: TGTGCCATCAGTGTGGGTTCAGCCTTCTCTGGAAACACCATATATTTT. This translates into CAISVGSAFSGNTIYF.